This TCR beta chain was retrieved from a study of CD8 T cells in Susac syndrome. Reverse transcription of roughly 0.45 to 1 ug RNA was performed with random hexamers. TCRdb recomputed calls from the immunoSEQ multiplex PCR reads with MiXCR, one row per CDR3 protein. The sample lists 100,000 or so distinct CDR3 sequences, around 93% occurring once. The source is a human donor in good health. Sequenced: CD8+ T cells from PBMCs.

CDR3 nucleotide sequence: TGCGCCAGCAGCTACTCCGGGACAGACTATGGCTACACCTTC. Translation: CASSYSGTDYGYTF. The V call is TRBV5-1, the J call TRBJ1-2; TRBD1 aligns across 7 bases. With 3 bases clipped from V and 3 bases from J, the junction kept 5 bases outside the gene matches. The CDR3 covers 14 residues. The germline CDR1 and CDR2 sequences are SGHRS and YFSETQ.